The rows below give T cell receptor beta chains drawn from one sample of a study of blood T cell repertoires in COVID-19. Here immunoSEQ multiplex PCR was the method, and the copy in TCRdb shows in-frame clones only, minus some. Among around 280,000 clones listed, roughly 89% were seen once. Source material: PBMCs or T cells enriched from blood (not recorded which). These receptors were obtained from a middle-aged woman who had recovered from COVID-19. Each CDR3 is given with its conserved first and last residue.

j_call v_call cdr3_aa
TRBJ2-7 TRBV6-2/TRBV6-3 CASSQDRVYEQYF
TRBJ2-3 TRBV5-1 CASSLLASESSTDTQYF
TRBJ2-7 TRBV28 CASMSRGPWEQYF
TRBJ2-6 TRBV7-9 CASSFGQGESGANVLTF
TRBJ2-5 TRBV18 CASSPPGEGRETQYF
TRBJ2-1 TRBV9 CASSISGGLAHTYNEQFF
TRBJ1-3 TRBV28 CASSPFGKGSGNTIYF
TRBJ1-5 TRBV21-1 CASNLPGQGNQPQHF
TRBJ2-1 TRBV7-3 CASSPMAQGYNEQFF
TRBJ2-5 TRBV2 CASRKEGLQDAQYF
TRBJ1-5 TRBV7-8 CASSRADIGQPQHF
TRBJ2-7 TRBV28 CASSPGDHYEQYF
TRBJ1-5 TRBV27 CASRPGQHSNQPQHF
TRBJ2-7 TRBV12-3/TRBV12-4 CASSDRGRYEQYF
TRBJ1-2 TRBV18 CASSPTGPPRHGGYTF
TRBJ2-3 TRBV19 CASSMWGTDITDTQYF
TRBJ2-1 TRBV15 CATSVGGDEQFF
TRBJ2-1 TRBV18 CASSPPEKRNEQFF